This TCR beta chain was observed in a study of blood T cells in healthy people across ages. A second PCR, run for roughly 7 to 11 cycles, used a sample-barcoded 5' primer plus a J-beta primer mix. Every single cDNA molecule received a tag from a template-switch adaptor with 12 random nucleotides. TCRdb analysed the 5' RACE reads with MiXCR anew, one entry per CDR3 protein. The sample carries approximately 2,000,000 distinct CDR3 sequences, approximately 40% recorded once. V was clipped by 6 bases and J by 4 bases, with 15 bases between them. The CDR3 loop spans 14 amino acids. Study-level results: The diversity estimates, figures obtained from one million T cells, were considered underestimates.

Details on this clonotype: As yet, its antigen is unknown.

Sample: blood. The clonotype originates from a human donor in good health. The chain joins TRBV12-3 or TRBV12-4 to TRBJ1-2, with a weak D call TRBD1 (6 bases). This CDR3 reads CASRTDRLSYGYTF. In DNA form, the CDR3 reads TGTGCCAGCAGAACGGACAGACTAAGCTATGGCTACACCTTC.